This T cell receptor beta chain was observed in a study of OX40 agonist ivuxolimab in advanced cancers. Study-level background: Ivuxolimab was an agonistic, fully human IgG2 monoclonal antibody directed against OX40 (CD134), a costimulatory receptor. Patients were allowed to have had prior anti-PD-1, anti-PD-L1 or anti-CTLA-4 therapy, and about 40% of the dose-escalation patients had been treated with checkpoint inhibitors. The purpose of peripheral TCRbeta sequencing was to test whether ivuxolimab changed TCR sequence diversity and led to clonal T-cell expansion. Of the approximately 50 dose-escalation patients, hepatocellular carcinoma was present in approximately 20, melanoma in about 15, renal cell carcinoma in 9 and head and neck cancer in 9. Partial responses were achieved by three dose-escalation patients, of whom one had hepatocellular carcinoma and two had cutaneous melanoma. The dose-escalation cohort was 82.7% male with a mean age of approximately 59 years, ranging from about 23 to 85. Intravenous ivuxolimab was administered to patients every 2 weeks at six dose levels: 0.01, 0.1, 0.3, 1.5, 3 and 10 mg/kg. The monotherapy dose-escalation portion (N of about 47 patients) of the phase I ivuxolimab trial is reported in the paper. What the study reported, not specific to this receptor: Low levels of normalized T-cell clonal expansion were also seen in some patients who did not respond. The antigen specificity of the clonally expanded peripheral T cells was not determined. Partial responders in the 0.1-3.0 mg/kg groups had among the lowest normalized peripheral clonal expansion, especially among CD8+ T cells. After ivuxolimab, CD8+ T cells had more expanded clones than CD4+ T cells on average. At doses of 0.1 to 3.0 mg/kg, clonal expansion of both CD4+ and CD8+ T cells in blood was seen between baseline and week 6.

The trial excluded patients who had a history of autoimmune disease or who were on systemic immunosuppression. Peripheral blood for TCR sequencing was collected from all dose cohorts at baseline, on cycle 4 day 1, and on cycle 7 day 1. Samples came from an open-label, multicenter, first-in-human phase I dose-escalation trial of ivuxolimab. Adults with locally advanced or metastatic melanoma, renal cell, hepatocellular, or head and neck squamous cell carcinoma were enrolled in the trial. Before TCR sequencing, CD4+ T cells and CD8+ T cells from peripheral blood were sorted into separate populations. To sequence the TCRbeta CDR3 region, genomic DNA was isolated from the sorted cells. TCRbeta CDR3 regions were sequenced using the immunoSEQ Assay. TCRdb took over this immuneACCESS table, retaining in-frame rearrangements with V and J assigned. Such tables are incomplete; in checked studies, under half of the missing clones stem from an unresolved V gene, and the remainder is unexplained. This sample comprises 85,000 to 100,000 clones, 80% to 90% of them detected only once. The leading ten clones occupy 0.79% of the sample.

In this sample, this clone turned up a few times. What this receptor recognizes is not known. One base away there is no much larger clone; base qualities are not given. The TCR was taken from an adult with an advanced solid tumor such as melanoma, head and neck, liver or kidney cancer. The sample consisted of CD4+ or CD8+ T cells sorted from blood, taken in a trial of the OX40 agonist ivuxolimab.

The nucleotide sequence is TGTGCCACCAGCAGAGTCCTTGAAAGTGAAGCTTTCTTT. It translates to CATSRVLESEAFF. The chain couples TRBV15 to TRBJ1-1; the D gene remains uncertain. From cysteine to phenylalanine, the CDR3 is 13 amino acids long. Left in the record is the CDR3 DNA by itself, 39 bases read in frame from the first base. CDR1 is given as LNHNV and CDR2 as YYDKDF, both from the germline V gene (reference sequence). V gives up 1 base and J gives up 7 bases, and the segment between their germline ends measures 10 bases.